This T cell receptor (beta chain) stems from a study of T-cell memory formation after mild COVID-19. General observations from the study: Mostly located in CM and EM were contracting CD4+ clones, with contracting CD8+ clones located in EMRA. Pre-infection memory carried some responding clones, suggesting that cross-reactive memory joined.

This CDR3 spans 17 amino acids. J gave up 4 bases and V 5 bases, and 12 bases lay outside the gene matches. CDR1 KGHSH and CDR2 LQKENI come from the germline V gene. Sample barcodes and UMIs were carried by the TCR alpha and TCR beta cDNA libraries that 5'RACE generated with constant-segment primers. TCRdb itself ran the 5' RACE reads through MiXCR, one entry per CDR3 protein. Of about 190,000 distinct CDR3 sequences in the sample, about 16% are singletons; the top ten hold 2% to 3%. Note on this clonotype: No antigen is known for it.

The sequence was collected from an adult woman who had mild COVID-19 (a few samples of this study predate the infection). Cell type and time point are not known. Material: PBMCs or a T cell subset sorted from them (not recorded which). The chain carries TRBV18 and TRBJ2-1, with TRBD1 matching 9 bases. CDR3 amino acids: CASSIDISGQGYNEQFF. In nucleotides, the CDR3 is TGTGCCAGCTCAATCGATATATCGGGACAGGGATACAATGAGCAGTTCTTC. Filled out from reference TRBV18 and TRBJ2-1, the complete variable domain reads NAGVMQNPRHLVRRRGQEARLRCSPMKGHSHVYWYRQLPEEGLKFMVYLQKENIIDESGMPKERFSAEFPKEGPSILRIQQVVRGDSAAYFCASSIDISGQGYNEQFFGPGTRLTVL.